The 17 T cell receptor beta chains given below trace back to one sample, sequenced in a study of blood T cell repertoires in COVID-19. Data came from immunoSEQ multiplex PCR; TCRdb stores just in-frame clones and leaves some out. The table lists 150,000 to 200,000 clones, just over 90% of them singletons. Material for sequencing was peripheral blood. The receptor source for this set is a woman aged 55 to 70 with COVID-19, enrolled during active disease.

V and J are TRBV9 and TRBJ1-1; 9 nucleotides line up with TRBD1. Trimming at V came to 8 bases and at J to 4 bases, leaving 9 bases not matched to a gene. Germline V gives CDR1 SGDLS, CDR2 YYNGEE. CDR3 length: 14 amino acids. CDR3 amino acids: CASKPGQGSTEAFF. The CDR3 DNA is TGTGCCAGTAAGCCGGGACAGGGAAGCACTGAAGCTTTCTTT.

The chain joins TRBV11-3 to TRBJ1-1, with D unresolved. The CDR3 is 12 residues long. Germline loops: CDR1 SGHNT, CDR2 YENEEA. Trimming cost V 1 base and J 9 bases, with 9 bases left between them. The CDR3 DNA is TGTGCCAGCAGCTTAGGGGCCAGCCAAGCTTTCTTT. This sequence encodes CASSLGASQAFF.

The V gene is TRBV19, the J gene TRBJ1-1; D is perhaps TRBD1 (5 bases). The CDR3 extends over 13 amino acids. V was cut by 6 bases and J by 0 bases, with 8 bases left in between. The V gene's germline CDR1 is LNHDA and CDR2 SQIVND (reference sequence). The CDR3 spells CASRTGMNTEAFF. DNA of the CDR3: TGTGCCAGTAGAACAGGCATGAACACTGAAGCTTTCTTT.

The V gene is TRBV15, the J gene TRBJ2-5; a weak D match, TRBD1 (6 bases). CDR1 and CDR2 from the germline V gene are LNHNV and YYDKDF (reference sequence). This CDR3 has 13 residues. Trimming pared 3 bases from V and 5 bases from J, leaving 10 bases between. The CDR3 loop is CATSRQGLETQYF. CDR3 bases: TGTGCCACCAGCAGGCAGGGGTTGGAGACCCAGTACTTC.

The rearrangement links TRBV10-1 to TRBJ1-1; D is possibly TRBD1 (6 bases). V was shortened by 6 bases and J by 6 bases, with 26 bases between the two germline ends. CDR3 length: 17 residues. Germline V gene lookup returns CDR1 WNHNN and CDR2 SYGVQD (reference sequence). CDR3 amino acids: CASRPGNRVYVGAEAFF. The CDR3 DNA reads as TGCGCCAGCAGGCCTGGAAACAGGGTTTATGTTGGGGCTGAAGCTTTCTTT.

The rearrangement links TRBV6-5 to TRBJ1-2; D is undetermined. Germline V CDR1 and CDR2: MNHEY, SVGAGI. V lost 6 bases, J lost 4 bases, and 6 bases lay in between. This CDR3 has 11 residues. The DNA for the CDR3 is TGTGCCAGCAGGGGCCTCTATGGCTACACCTTC. It translates to CASRGLYGYTF.

The rearrangement links TRBV5-5 to TRBJ1-4; 7 bases match TRBD1. V trimming: 4 bases; J trimming: 3 bases; junction bases outside the gene matches: 6. The CDR3 runs to 15 residues. Per germline, CDR1 SGHKS and CDR2 YYEKEE (reference sequence). Here the CDR3 DNA reads TGTGCCAGCAGCGCGAGGGGGCCGTCTAATGAAAAACTGTTTTTT. This encodes CASSARGPSNEKLFF.

This sequence joins TRBV5-1 and TRBJ1-6, with D perhaps matching TRBD1 (6 bases). The CDR3 totals 14 residues. With 5 bases removed from V and 7 bases from J, the gap between germline ends came to 13 bases. Germline V gene data show CDR1 as SGHRS and CDR2 as YFSETQ. CDR3 region: CASSRGGHNSPLHF. The DNA for the CDR3 is TGCGCCAGCAGTCGCGGGGGGCACAATTCACCCCTCCACTTT.

This clone has just a few counts. This rearrangement joins TRBV6-5 to TRBJ1-4; D might be TRBD1 (6 bases). The germline CDR1 and CDR2 sequences are MNHEY and SVGAGI. Trimming shortened V by 7 bases and J by 8 bases, and 14 bases separated the two germline ends. The CDR3 has 13 residues. The CDR3 sequence: CASTRGGLEKLFF. The CDR3 DNA is TGTGCCAGCACCCGGGGGGGGCTGGAAAAACTGTTTTTT.

The rearrangement links TRBV5-6 to TRBJ1-2, with 10 bases identical to TRBD1. Germline CDR1 and CDR2: SGHDT and YYEEEE. Trimming removed 3 bases from V and 6 bases from J; junction bases left unmatched: 5. The CDR3 extends over 14 amino acids. CDR3 nucleotide sequence: TGTGCCAGCAGCTCTAGTGGACAGGGGGATGGCTACACCTTC. Its translation: CASSSSGQGDGYTF.

The chain combines TRBV3-1 (or the pseudogene TRBV3-2) with TRBJ1-3, with no clear D. V was pared by 0 bases and J by 0 bases, with 9 bases between. CDR1 is LGHDT and CDR2 is YNNKEL in the germline V gene (reference sequence). The CDR3 spans 16 residues. This chain's CDR3 is CASSQERLSSGNTIYF. The CDR3 DNA is TGTGCCAGCAGCCAAGAAAGACTCAGCTCTGGAAACACCATATATTTT.

The chain links TRBV21-1 to TRBJ2-2; TRBD1, the D gene given by the table, was not confirmed from the DNA. TRBV21-1 is noted as a pseudogene. This CDR3 contains 16 residues. The DNA of the CDR3 is TGTGCCAGCAGAAAGGCGGAAACAGGTCAAACCGGGGAGCTGTTTTTT. Its protein is CASRKAETGQTGELFF.

The genes are TRBV9 and TRBJ1-5, with D uncertain. Trimming took off 4 bases at V and 7 bases at J, with 15 bases between the two ends. Germline V CDR1 and CDR2: SGDLS, YYNGEE. The CDR3 is made up of 14 amino acids. The CDR3 bases are TGTGCCAGCAGCTCACGTCGGGGAGGGCAGCCCCAGCATTTT. As protein: CASSSRRGGQPQHF.

The chain has TRBV4-1 and TRBJ1-5, with TRBD1 identical over 8 bases. With V trimmed by 4 bases and J by 2 bases, 1 base remained unmatched. The CDR3 is made up of 14 amino acids. CDR1 MGHRA and CDR2 YSYEKL come from the germline V gene. CDR3: CASSRQGRNQPQHF. For the CDR3, the DNA is TGCGCCAGCAGCCGACAGGGGCGCAATCAGCCCCAGCATTTT.

J is TRBJ1-5 and V is TRBV6-2 or TRBV6-3, with a possible D match to TRBD1 (6 bases). The germline V gene has CDR1 MNHEY and CDR2 SVGEGT. Trimming shortened V by 1 base and J by 1 base, and 11 bases separated the two germline ends. This CDR3 is 16 amino acids long. CDR3 region: CASSYWIGGSNQPQHF. In DNA, the CDR3 is TGTGCCAGCAGTTACTGGATAGGGGGAAGCAATCAGCCCCAGCATTTT.

CDR3 in DNA: TGCGCCAGCAGCTCCGGGACAGATATAGTGCTCGGCTACACCTTC. Its translation: CASSSGTDIVLGYTF. The rearrangement links TRBV5-1 to TRBJ1-2; TRBD1 agrees at 7 bases. J lost 8 bases, V lost 3 bases, and 13 bases had no gene match. Germline CDR1 SGHRS, CDR2 YFSETQ. The CDR3 totals 15 residues.

This chain joins TRBV5-6 and TRBJ1-3, with a possible D match to TRBD1 (5 bases). The CDR3 contains 17 residues. Germline-derived CDR1 and CDR2 are SGHDT and YYEEEE. V was shortened by 3 bases and J by 3 bases, with 19 bases between the two germline ends. CDR3 region: CASSSDLGAAGGNTIYF. CDR3 nucleotide sequence: TGTGCCAGCAGCTCCGATTTAGGGGCTGCTGGTGGAAACACCATATATTTT.